These T cell receptor beta chains were read from a single sample in a study of OX40 agonist ivuxolimab in advanced cancers. Repertoires were generated with immunoSEQ multiplex PCR, while TCRdb's copy carries only in-frame clones and drops some. The sample holds some 86,000 clones, roughly nine tenths seen once. The sequences come from CD4+ or CD8+ T cells sorted from blood, collected in a trial of the OX40 agonist ivuxolimab. The source of these receptors is an adult with an advanced solid tumor such as melanoma, head and neck, liver or kidney cancer. Each CDR3 is given with its conserved first and last residue. The D gene is left open where the match is weak. Not all rows give a size; the values are once, few, many and, for expanded clones, a class.

V: TRBV28
size: once
D: NA
J: TRBJ2-3
DNA: TGTGCCAGCAGTATCCGGGGCGTCCCTAGCACAGATACGCAGTATTTT
CDR3: CASSIRGVPSTDTQYF

V: TRBV13
size: NA
D: TRBD2
J: TRBJ2-7
DNA: TGTGCCAGCAGCTCCTTTCGTGCAAGCGGGGAAACCTACGAGCAGTACTTC
CDR3: CASSSFRASGETYEQYF

V: TRBV4-2
size: NA
D: NA
J: TRBJ2-7
DNA: TGTGCCAGCAGCCAAGGCGTATACGAGCAGTACTTC
CDR3: CASSQGVYEQYF

V: TRBV19
size: NA
D: NA
J: TRBJ2-7
DNA: TGTGCCAGTAGTGAAAGGACGCAAAGGGCGGGCTTC
CDR3: CASSERTQRAGF

V: TRBV28
size: NA
D: NA
J: TRBJ2-7
DNA: TGTGCCAGCAGCTCCGAGGTACCCTACGAGCAGTACTTC
CDR3: CASSSEVPYEQYF

V: TRBV9
size: NA
D: TRBD1
J: TRBJ1-6
DNA: TGTGCCAGCAGCACCGGACAGGGGGGTTCACCCCTCCACTTT
CDR3: CASSTGQGGSPLHF

V: TRBV7-9
size: NA
D: NA
J: TRBJ2-7
DNA: TGTGCCAGCAGCTTAGCGAGTAACTCCTACGAGCAGTACTTC
CDR3: CASSLASNSYEQYF

V: TRBV7-8
size: once
D: TRBD2
J: TRBJ2-1
DNA: TGTGCCAGCTCCAGGGGGGGTAGCGGGAGCCCAACCTACAATGAGCAGTTCTTC
CDR3: CASSRGGSGSPTYNEQFF

V: TRBV6-5
size: NA
D: NA
J: TRBJ2-4
DNA: TGTGCCAGCAGTTACTATGGGGCGCGGGGAGGCATTCAGTACTTC
CDR3: CASSYYGARGGIQYF

V: TRBV28
size: NA
D: TRBD1
J: TRBJ1-5
DNA: TGTGCCAGCAGTCAGGGACAGGTCAATCAGCCCCAGCATTTT
CDR3: CASSQGQVNQPQHF

V: TRBV28
size: few
D: TRBD1
J: TRBJ1-2
DNA: TGTGCCAGCAGACCCGGACAGGGCTACTATGGCTACACCTTC
CDR3: CASRPGQGYYGYTF

V: TRBV11-2
size: NA
D: NA
J: TRBJ2-7
DNA: TGTGCCAGCAGCTCACCGGGTTCCACCTACGAGCAGTACTTC
CDR3: CASSSPGSTYEQYF

V: TRBV19
size: NA
D: NA
J: TRBJ1-5
DNA: TGTGCCAGTAGTATGGGCTCGGGGGACCCTAGCAATCAGCCCCAGCATTTT
CDR3: CASSMGSGDPSNQPQHF

V: TRBV27
size: once
D: NA
J: TRBJ2-7
DNA: TGTGCCAGCAGTTTATCGGAAGGGTGGGACGAGCAGTACTTC
CDR3: CASSLSEGWDEQYF

V: TRBV29-1
size: NA
D: NA
J: TRBJ2-7
DNA: TGCAGCGTTGTGGGCGGGACATCTTACGAGCAGTACTTC
CDR3: CSVVGGTSYEQYF

V: TRBV5-1
size: NA
D: NA
J: TRBJ2-5
DNA: TGCGCCAGCAGCTTGGCAGGGGGAGCGGGACAGGAGACCCAGTACTTC
CDR3: CASSLAGGAGQETQYF

V: TRBV7-7
size: NA
D: NA
J: TRBJ2-2
DNA: TGTGCTAGCAGCTTAGACCTCACCGGGGAGCTGTTTTTT
CDR3: CASSLDLTGELFF

V: TRBV5-4
size: NA
D: NA
J: TRBJ1-2
DNA: TGTGCCAGCAGCTTGGTCGGGCTTGAATGGGTCGGCTACACCTTC
CDR3: CASSLVGLEWVGYTF

V: TRBV30
size: NA
D: NA
J: TRBJ1-5
DNA: TGTGCCTGGAGTTTCGGCGGGGGTCAGCCCCAGCATTTT
CDR3: CAWSFGGGQPQHF

V: TRBV5-1
size: NA
D: NA
J: TRBJ2-7
DNA: TGCGCCAGCAGCTTGTCACCCGGGGTATCCTACGAGCAGTACTTC
CDR3: CASSLSPGVSYEQYF

V: TRBV7-9
size: NA
D: NA
J: TRBJ2-3
DNA: TGTGCCAGCAGCTTACTTGGAGGTTCGACAGATACGCAGTATTTT
CDR3: CASSLLGGSTDTQYF

V: TRBV7-9
size: NA
D: NA
J: TRBJ1-2
DNA: TGTGCCAGCAGCTTACCAGGGCCGGCTAACTATGGCTACACCTTC
CDR3: CASSLPGPANYGYTF